These T cell receptor beta chains were read from a single sample in a study of shared clonotypes between healthy human individuals. Some clones are missing from TCRdb's copy, which holds only in-frame ones; the method was immunoSEQ multiplex PCR. The data contain around 2.5 million clones, over 85% of them singletons. The sample taken for sequencing was naive CD4+ T cells from PBMCs. The receptors here all came from a man between 18 and 29 years old in good health. Some clones in this sample may be carry-over from other donors' samples. Each CDR3 is given with its conserved first and last residue.

v_call cdr3_length cdr3_aa
TRBV19 14 CASSIQGSTGELFF
TRBV7-3 15 CASSLNLLAANEQFF
TRBV2 15 CASRGGPGVNQPQHF
TRBV5-1 16 CASSIQPILLANEQFF
TRBV19 14 CASTDSGRTDTQYF
TRBV7-2 12 CASSAQRETQYF
TRBV30 12 CAWSVSGQTQYF
TRBV29-1 15 CSVEKGTASTDTQYF
TRBV5-5 15 CASSSSLENTGELFF
TRBV20-1 11 CSAHRGDTQYF
TRBV29-1 14 CSVELGRGNTEAFF
TRBV12-5 13 CASGLVGGDTQYF
TRBV7-6 16 CASSPLAGVGPDTQYF
TRBV27 17 CASSSIKGQGGNEKLFF
TRBV7-8 15 CASSLPDRASYEQYF
TRBV7-9 16 CASSRDVVHVNTEAFF
TRBV9 16 CASTPRPTSGWDEQFF
TRBV4-1 18 CASSQEAPGSRFTDTQYF
TRBV28 13 CASRETGGAEQYF
TRBV5-4 14 CASSLRREGPEQYF
TRBV18 15 CASSQNHQGTGELFF
TRBV14 16 CASSQDGRVGKNIQYF
TRBV5-1 15 CASSRLREGQDTQYF
TRBV9 17 CASSPRTGRSSGNTIYF
TRBV10-3 13 CAINYSGANVLTF
TRBV10-3 12 CASRDRSYEQYF
TRBV28 14 CASSPGAGDQPQHF
TRBV27 16 CASSLSLSRPREKLFF
TRBV5-1 16 CASSSDSMGGKTEAFF
TRBV30 14 CAWSWYGSYNEQFF
TRBV6-5 15 CASSYSGVPGNTIYF
TRBV15 13 CATSRVANTEAFF
TRBV5-8 16 CASSRGLARSYNEQFF
TRBV18 17 CASSPPGAGSLYNEQFF
TRBV15 15 CATSRPRGNSYEQYF
TRBV29-1 13 CSAHTDSGNTIYF
TRBV7-2 15 CASSPLGQGEGELFF
TRBV28 15 CASSLRSGGNNEQFF
TRBV30 13 CAWSVGSNYGYTF
TRBV4-2 11 CASGHDYEQYF
TRBV29-1 11 CSVWGQAGAFF
TRBV5-4 14 CASSLAGDSEKLFF
TRBV7-6 14 CASSSGLAGGTQYF
TRBV21-1 18 CASRVDGLTRSSYNEQFF
TRBV7-9 14 CASSPPSKGDEQYF
TRBV18 16 CASSPIATYSNQPQHF
TRBV5-1 17 CASSLGWTSGPSNEQFF
TRBV5-8 16 CASSLGTSGLTDTQYF
TRBV13 13 CASSLGVYQPQHF
TRBV6-5 15 CASSLSQVTQETQYF
TRBV5-1 15 CASTLSSGETYEQYF
TRBV19 14 CASRTQGALNEQFF
TRBV2 13 CASSDRGTYEQYF
TRBV28 16 CASSFTLGAVNTEAFF
TRBV6-6 15 CASSYPGPGAGELFF
TRBV7-9 15 CASSLVLGGQDEQYF
TRBV7-9 14 CTSSFHTSGNEQFF
TRBV21-1 15 CASSKCPGMAYEQYF
TRBV27 15 CASSIQVGGGSPLHF